This note documents a single TCR beta chain sequence. Antigen: not known. These data are taken from a study of T cells in Graves' hyperthyroidism and ophthalmopathy. Study-level information: Prior to any treatment, at the point of initial diagnosis, peripheral blood was collected.

It was approximately 9.7 ml of fresh peripheral blood that supplied the PBMCs. RNA transcripts were the template for amplifying TCR beta CDR3 regions. With the HTBI primer set, the TCR CDR3 went through a first round of RT-PCR. TCRdb re-called the multiplex PCR reads with MiXCR, one entry per CDR3 protein. This sample has roughly 420,000 distinct CDR3 sequences; around 16% occur once, and the top ten carry 7.5% to 8%. Overall study findings and caveats: Model output signaled ophthalmopathy a median roughly six months ahead of onset.

CDR3 size: 16 residues. With V trimmed by 1 base and J by 3 bases, 7 bases remained unmatched. The V gene's germline CDR1 is LGHDT and CDR2 YNNKEL (reference sequence). This sequence joins TRBV3-1 and TRBJ2-7; 9 bases align to TRBD2. Sequencing was performed on blood. The TCR was taken from a woman younger than 35 with Graves' hyperthyroidism. This chain's CDR3 is CASSQGREGPHYEQYF. DNA of the CDR3: TGTGCCAGCAGCCAAGGGCGGGAGGGTCCCCACTACGAGCAGTACTTC.